The 30 T cell receptor beta chains listed next were all sequenced from one sample in a study of shared clonotypes between healthy human individuals. Naive CD8 isolation took CD45RO-negative cells positively selected for CCR7 and excluded terminally differentiated effector memory CD45RA+ cells. Using immunoSEQ multiplex PCR, the repertoire was profiled, and TCRdb retains in-frame clones only, with some absent. Found here are around 2,000,000 clones, about 92% of them singletons; the top ten hold under 2%. Material: naive CD8+ T cells from PBMCs. The receptors derive from a man aged 18 to 29 in good health. Some clones in this sample may be carry-over from other donors' samples.

This rearrangement joins TRBV7-2 to TRBJ2-7, with TRBD1 as a possible D gene (6 bases). The V end was cut by 5 bases, the J end by 6 bases, with 29 bases between. CDR3 length: 18 residues. The V gene's germline CDR1 is SGHTA and CDR2 FQGNSA. The CDR3 loop is CASSPRDKGPPLVLEQYF. CDR3 nucleotide sequence: TGTGCCAGCAGCCCAAGGGACAAAGGCCCCCCCTTGGTCCTCGAGCAGTACTTC.

The rearrangement joins TRBV6-6 to TRBJ1-5; 8 bases match TRBD1. This CDR3 has 14 residues. Unmatched junction bases numbered 8, after V lost 6 bases and J lost 7 bases. Germline CDR1 MNHNY, CDR2 SVGAGI (reference sequence). The CDR3 loop reads CASRNGQGAQPQHF. The CDR3 bases are TGTGCCAGCAGAAACGGGCAGGGGGCGCAGCCCCAGCATTTT.

This chain joins TRBV9 and TRBJ2-2, with TRBD2 identical over 10 bases. Germline V gene data show CDR1 as SGDLS and CDR2 as YYNGEE. The CDR3 runs 16 residues. Trimming cost V 4 bases and J 1 base; bases outside gene matches: 4. The CDR3 DNA is TGTGCCAGCAGCCCCATAGCGGGAGGGAACACCGGGGAGCTGTTTTTT. This translates into CASSPIAGGNTGELFF.

V usage is TRBV18 and J usage is TRBJ2-7; D unresolved. Trimming left V 6 bases short and J 3 bases short, with 12 bases between. The CDR3 runs 13 residues. Germline V gene lookup returns CDR1 KGHSH and CDR2 LQKENI. The CDR3 spells CASSLRIDYEQYF. The CDR3 region has the DNA TGTGCCAGCTCTCTACGAATAGACTACGAGCAGTACTTC.

The count of this clone is one. The DNA of the CDR3 is TGTGCCAGCAGCCTCCCAGACAGGGTCTACGAGCAGTACTTC. It translates to CASSLPDRVYEQYF. This sequence joins TRBV14 and TRBJ2-7; 7 bases agree with TRBD1. V dropped 4 bases and J dropped 3; count of bases not matched to a gene: 6. Germline-derived CDR1 and CDR2 are SGHDN and FVKESK. The length of the CDR3 is 14 residues.

J is TRBJ1-2 and V is TRBV7-9; a weak D match, TRBD1 (5 bases). The germline V gene encodes CDR1 SEHNR and CDR2 FQNEAQ (reference sequence). V lost 7 bases and J 4 bases, leaving 10 bases between the germline ends. This CDR3 has 12 amino acids. CDR3 loop: CASTAGAYGYTF. CDR3 bases: TGTGCCAGCACCGCCGGGGCCTATGGCTACACCTTC. Variable domain in full (rest from reference TRBV7-9 and TRBJ1-2): DTGVSQNPRHKITKRGQNVTFRCDPISEHNRLYWYRQTLGQGPEFLTYFQNEAQLEKSRLLSDRFSAERPKGSFSTLEIQRTEQGDSAMYLCASTAGAYGYTFGSGTRLTVV.

This clone was seen a single time. V and J are TRBV10-1 and TRBJ1-5; 11 positions match TRBD1. Germline assignment: CDR1 WNHNN and CDR2 SYGVQD (reference sequence). With 4 bases clipped from V and 4 bases from J, the junction kept 12 bases outside the gene matches. CDR3 length: 18 amino acids. The CDR3 is CASSGFLGQGGPNQPQHF. CDR3 DNA: TGCGCCAGCAGTGGCTTTCTGGGACAGGGGGGGCCTAATCAGCCCCAGCATTTT.

The chain employs TRBV7-9 and TRBJ2-5; D call uncertain. Germline V gives CDR1 SEHNR, CDR2 FQNEAQ (reference sequence). The CDR3 loop spans 15 amino acids. V lost 5 bases and J lost 0, with 13 bases in between. The CDR3 protein is CASSPGRANQETQYF. The CDR3 region has the DNA TGTGCCAGCAGCCCTGGACGGGCTAACCAAGAGACCCAGTACTTC.

This chain connects TRBV7-8 to TRBJ2-1; 8 nucleotides agree with TRBD2. The CDR3 is made up of 15 amino acids. The trim removed 0 bases at V and 8 bases at J, leaving 6 bases unmatched. Germline assignment: CDR1 SGHVS and CDR2 FQNEAQ. CDR3 sequence (DNA): TGTGCCAGCAGCTTAGCGCGACGGGAGGGTCATGAGCAGTTCTTC. This codes for CASSLARREGHEQFF. Full variable domain (remainder filled in from reference TRBV7-8 and TRBJ2-1): GAGVSQSPRYKVAKRGQDVALRCDPISGHVSLFWYQQALGQGPEFLTYFQNEAQLDKSGLPSDRFFAERPEGSVSTLKIQRTQQEDSAVYLCASSLARREGHEQFFGPGTRLTVL.

This sequence joins TRBV27 and TRBJ2-7; 7 bases agree with TRBD1. The CDR3 extends over 15 amino acids. V shed 6 bases and J 4 bases; nucleotides not matched to a gene: 12. Germline CDR1 and CDR2: MNHEY and SMNVEV (reference sequence). CDR3 DNA sequence: TGTGCCAGCAGGGAGATTGGGGACAGACTATACGAGCAGTACTTC. Protein sequence: CASREIGDRLYEQYF.

This clone appeared a few times. The gene calls are TRBV9 and TRBJ2-1; D remains unclear. There are 15 residues in the CDR3. V lost 0 bases, J lost 2 bases, and 9 bases lay in between. Germline CDR1 reads SGDLS; CDR2 reads YYNGEE. CDR3 in amino acids: CASSVGFGAYNEQFF. CDR3 nucleotides: TGTGCCAGCAGCGTAGGGTTCGGTGCCTACAATGAGCAGTTCTTC. Filled out from reference TRBV9 and TRBJ2-1, the complete variable domain reads DSGVTQTPKHLITATGQRVTLRCSPRSGDLSVYWYQQSLDQGLQFLIQYYNGEERAKGNILERFSAQQFPDLHSELNLSSLELGDSALYFCASSVGFGAYNEQFFGPGTRLTVL.

The rearrangement uses TRBV5-6 and TRBJ1-2; D not resolved. V was trimmed by 5 bases and J by 0 bases, leaving 11 bases between them. The CDR3 runs 14 residues. The V gene's germline CDR1 is SGHDT and CDR2 YYEEEE. DNA for the CDR3: TGTGCCAGCAGTGTGGGCAGTGCTAACTATGGCTACACCTTC. Its protein product is CASSVGSANYGYTF. Looking up the rest from reference TRBV5-6 and TRBJ1-2 gives the full variable domain: DAGVTQSPTHLIKTRGQQVTLRCSPKSGHDTVSWYQQALGQGPQFIFQYYEEEERQRGNFPDRFSGHQFPNYSSELNVNALLLGDSALYLCASSVGSANYGYTFGSGTRLTVV.

V is TRBV28 and J is TRBJ2-3; 10 bases match TRBD2. Looked up from germline, CDR1 is MDHEN and CDR2 is SYDVKM. The V segment lost 2 bases and the J segment 5 bases; nucleotides outside the gene matches: 16. The CDR3 has 19 residues. The CDR3 sequence: CASSLLWTSGEGPVDTQYF. CDR3 nucleotide sequence: TGTGCCAGCAGTTTACTCTGGACTAGCGGAGAGGGACCGGTAGATACGCAGTATTTT.

V and J are TRBV28 and TRBJ2-1; possible D gene TRBD2, 5 bases. Per germline, CDR1 MDHEN and CDR2 SYDVKM. This CDR3 spans 13 amino acids. V gave up 7 bases and J gave up 6 bases, with 13 bases separating them. CDR3: CASMKLGSNEQFF. Written as DNA, the CDR3 is TGTGCCAGCATGAAGTTGGGGAGCAATGAGCAGTTCTTC.

This chain links TRBV11-2 with TRBJ2-7, with D perhaps matching TRBD2 (5 bases). The length of the CDR3 is 14 residues. Per the germline V gene, CDR1 is SGHAT and CDR2 is FQNNGV. Trimming removed 1 base from V and 3 bases from J, with 10 bases in between. CDR3 nucleotide sequence: TGTGCCAGCAGCTTAGGTGGGAGTAACTACGAGCAGTACTTC. This codes for CASSLGGSNYEQYF.

The chain uses TRBV2 and TRBJ2-7, with 10 bases fitting TRBD1. CDR1 and CDR2 from the germline V gene are SNHLY and FYNNEI. This CDR3 is built from 16 residues. V dropped 2 bases and J dropped 4; count of bases not matched to a gene: 8. CDR3 in DNA: TGTGCCAGCAGTGAATTACGACAGGGGGCTCGTTACGAGCAGTACTTC. It encodes CASSELRQGARYEQYF.

The chain recombines TRBV28 with TRBJ2-3, with D possibly matching TRBD2 (7 bases). The CDR3 covers 13 residues. CDR1 and CDR2 (germline): MDHEN, SYDVKM. The CDR3 loop reads CGTEGTITDTQYF. The CDR3 region has the DNA TGTGGGACAGAGGGGACTATCACAGATACGCAGTATTTT.

This chain links TRBV28 with TRBJ2-3; 7 bases align to TRBD1. Per the germline V gene, CDR1 is MDHEN and CDR2 is SYDVKM. Unmatched junction bases numbered 10, after V lost 2 bases and J lost 11 bases. The CDR3 consists of 14 residues. CDR3 in amino acids: CASSLNRDDREQYF. In DNA, the CDR3 is TGTGCCAGCAGTTTAAACCGGGACGACAGGGAGCAGTATTTT.

The V gene is TRBV4-3, the J gene TRBJ2-2, with unresolved D. V dropped 1 base and J dropped 3 bases, with 6 bases sitting between them. Germline CDR1 is LGHNA and CDR2 is YSLEER. The CDR3 is 14 amino acids. CDR3 nucleotides: TGCGCCAGCAGCCAAGTCTGGGACACCGGGGAGCTGTTTTTT. Encoded protein: CASSQVWDTGELFF.

V usage is TRBV11-2 and J usage is TRBJ2-1, with 7 nucleotides matching TRBD2. V gave up 0 bases and J gave up 4 bases; unmatched junction bases: 9. CDR1 and CDR2 from the germline V gene are SGHAT and FQNNGV. This CDR3 has 17 residues. The CDR3: CASSLDLSSGIYNEQFF. The CDR3 nucleotides read TGTGCCAGCAGCTTAGATTTGTCTAGCGGAATATACAATGAGCAGTTCTTC.

The chain links TRBV27 to TRBJ1-2; D possibly corresponds to TRBD1 (6 bases). The germline CDR1 and CDR2 sequences are MNHEY and SMNVEV (reference sequence). Trimming left V 5 bases short and J 7 bases short, with 14 bases between. The CDR3 spans 13 residues. CDR3 in DNA: TGTGCCAGCAGTCTAACGGGACACTTTGGCTACACCTTC. Amino acids: CASSLTGHFGYTF.

The V call is TRBV14, the J call TRBJ1-2; D is uncertain. Deletions cut 3 bases from V and 4 bases from J, with 6 bases between. The CDR3 has 12 residues. CDR1 and CDR2 from the germline V gene are SGHDN and FVKESK. For the CDR3, the DNA is TGTGCCAGCAGCCAGAGTCGCTATGGCTACACCTTC. Amino acid sequence: CASSQSRYGYTF.

The V call is TRBV2, the J call TRBJ2-7; the D gene could be TRBD1 or TRBD2 (5 bases each). In germline, CDR1 is SNHLY, CDR2 FYNNEI. Deletions cut 10 bases from V and 2 bases from J, with 18 bases between. The CDR3 contains 14 residues. CDR3 nucleotides: TGTGCCACCCCCTACCGGGACGGCGCCTACGAGCAGTACTTC. Protein product: CATPYRDGAYEQYF. Complete variable domain (other parts from reference TRBV2 and TRBJ2-7): EPEVTQTPSHQVTQMGQEVILRCVPISNHLYFYWYRQILGQKVEFLVSFYNNEISEKSEIFDDQFSVERPDGSNFTLKIRSTKLEDSAMYFCATPYRDGAYEQYFGPGTRLTVT.

The rearrangement joins TRBV18 to TRBJ1-1; no clear D gene. The CDR3 consists of 16 residues. Germline V gives CDR1 KGHSH, CDR2 LQKENI. The ends were cut back, 3 bases at V and 0 bases at J, with 14 bases in the middle. CDR3 amino acids: CASSPPGERLNTEAFF. CDR3 nucleotides: TGTGCCAGCTCACCCCCCGGAGAGAGATTGAACACTGAAGCTTTCTTT.

The chain combines TRBV5-6 with TRBJ1-1, with TRBD1 matching 10 bases. V shed 2 bases, J shed 5 bases, and the junction held 6 bases outside the gene matches. The CDR3 totals 15 residues. From germline, CDR1 is SGHDT and CDR2 YYEEEE. CDR3 protein: CASSFSDRGITEAFF. In DNA, the CDR3 is TGTGCCAGCAGCTTTTCGGACAGGGGGATTACTGAAGCTTTCTTT.

The chain employs TRBV27 and TRBJ2-3; 11 positions agree with TRBD2. Trimming took 6 bases from V and 5 from J; bases not matched to a gene: 4. The germline V gene has CDR1 MNHEY and CDR2 SMNVEV (reference sequence). The CDR3 consists of 14 residues. CDR3 DNA sequence: TGTGCCAGCAGCCTAGCGGGAGGAATAGATACGCAGTATTTT. This codes for CASSLAGGIDTQYF.

The chain recombines TRBV9 with TRBJ1-1; no clear D. The V and J ends lost 3 bases and 5 bases respectively, with 17 bases between them. The germline V gene encodes CDR1 SGDLS and CDR2 YYNGEE. This CDR3 comprises 15 residues. CDR3 nucleotides: TGTGCCAGCAGCGAGCTAAGGCTCGGAGCGACTGAAGCTTTCTTT. Translating gives CASSELRLGATEAFF.

The rearrangement uses TRBV7-9 and TRBJ2-7; 9 bases map to TRBD1. V shed 5 bases, J shed 4 bases, and the junction held 9 bases outside the gene matches. Germline CDR1 is SEHNR and CDR2 is FQNEAQ (reference sequence). This CDR3 has 15 residues. The CDR3 region has the DNA TGTGCCAGCAGCCATCCAGGGGGACAGGGATACGAGCAGTACTTC. Protein: CASSHPGGQGYEQYF.

This chain connects TRBV19 to TRBJ2-1, with 7 bases aligning to TRBD2. Germline CDR1 is LNHDA and CDR2 is SQIVND (reference sequence). V shed 5 bases, J shed 9 bases, and the junction held 7 bases outside the gene matches. The CDR3 consists of 13 residues. CDR3 region: CASSPSTSSEQFF. The CDR3 DNA reads TGTGCCAGTAGTCCGTCGACTAGCTCTGAGCAGTTCTTC. Based on the CDR3 plus reference TRBV19 and TRBJ2-1, the full variable domain is DGGITQSPKYLFRKEGQNVTLSCEQNLNHDAMYWYRQDPGQGLRLIYYSQIVNDFQKGDIAEGYSVSREKKESFPLTVTSAQKNPTAFYLCASSPSTSSEQFFGPGTRLTVL.

Notes on this clone: Different DNA sequences within this sample yield the same CDR3. The chain couples TRBV9 to TRBJ2-2; D call uncertain. The germline V gene encodes CDR1 SGDLS and CDR2 YYNGEE. This CDR3 comprises 12 residues. Trimming shortened V by 1 base and J by 6 bases, and 4 bases separated the two germline ends. The CDR3 DNA follows: TGTGCCAGCAGCGTACAGGCCGGGGAGCTGTTTTTT. Translating it yields CASSVQAGELFF.